This entry features one T cell receptor beta chain sequence. Likely a read error: the CDR3 ends without its conserved phenylalanine or tryptophan. This CDR3 has 12 residues. Unmatched junction bases numbered 4, after V lost 5 bases and J lost 7 bases. Germline assignment: CDR1 SGHTA and CDR2 FQGTGA. These data originate in a study of tumor-infiltrating lymphocytes in primary liver carcinoma. Study at large: Tumors measured roughly 4.2 to 10 cm and were stage T1-T3 N0M0.

A constant-region primer served to make TCR beta cDNA from approximately 490 ng total RNA. Three rounds of nested multiplex PCR with slightly modified ARM-PCR produced TCR beta libraries. The first two PCR rounds used TRBV1-TRBV30 forward primers with a C-beta reverse primer, about 10 cycles each. TCRdb re-called the multiplex PCR reads with MiXCR, one entry per CDR3 protein. This sample has about 320,000 distinct CDR3 sequences, with 58% found just once. Alongside blood RNA obtained from unsorted whole blood, germline DNA was also extracted. The source material was peripheral blood. The source is a woman aged 30 to 39 with primary liver carcinoma and hepatitis B virus infection. This chain joins TRBV7-3 and TRBJ2-7; 8 bases are a match to TRBD1. The CDR3 sequence: CASSLTGGEQYI. CDR3 nucleotide sequence: TGTGCCAGCAGCCTTACAGGGGGAGAGCAGTACATC.